The clone carrying this T cell receptor (beta chain) has a count of ten or more. Its antigen is currently unknown. The data stem from a study of T-cell reconstitution after alpha-beta-depleted transplantation in children. The study's findings and limits: From newly produced T cells came most of the T-cell counts and diversity one year after transplant. Some patients showed high day-60 TCRbeta diversity, which derived from surviving recipient T cells and thymic progenitors. After transplant, at about two months, alpha-beta T cells were reportedly derived from several hundred expanded graft clones.

Unique molecular identifiers were incorporated when the TCRbeta library was constructed. TCRdb reanalysed the PCR reads using MiXCR and keeps one entry per CDR3 protein. The sample holds about 100,000 distinct CDR3 sequences; over 6% are singletons and the top ten take roughly 15%. The CDR3 contains 14 residues. Germline CDR1 KGHSH, CDR2 LQKENI. The V and J ends lost 2 bases and 2 bases respectively, with 10 bases between them. Source: PBMCs, taken before TCRalphabeta/CD19-depleted stem cell transplant. The chain employs TRBV18 and TRBJ2-7; D may be TRBD1 or TRBD2 (6 bases each). This TCR was recovered from a boy between 2 and 10 years old with acute lymphoblastic leukemia, due to receive a stem cell transplant. CDR3 region: CASSPTGGPYEQYF. CDR3 nucleotides: TGTGCCAGCTCACCAACTGGGGGGCCCTACGAGCAGTACTTC.